This T cell receptor beta chain is from a study of T cell repertoires in cytomegalovirus infection (dated by TCRdb to between 2017 and 2020). Notes on the research overall: Donor HLA type was relevant to the analysis, because carriage of CMV infection together with the matching HLA type was indicated by public TCR beta signatures. Overall study results and their limits: In both this cohort and an independent approximately 400-donor cohort, the cumulative frequency of public TCR beta family members distinguished carriers of CMV infection plus the relevant HLA type. The ex vivo response was dominated by HLA-C-restricted CMV-specific TCR beta clonotypes, which also provided the single most frequent clonotype in two of eight donors.

The CDR3 goes from the cysteine to the phenylalanine over 15 residues. Only the CDR3 part of the read is kept: 45 bases, read in frame from the first base. At the junction V is shortened by 3 bases and J by 5 bases, with 17 bases in between. The sequencer listed for this sample is Illumina HiSeq 1500. Starting from the raw public reads, TCRdb applied fastp trimming at Q25, assembled clones with MiXCR and retained in-frame beta chains. Identical CDR3 protein sequences are pooled into one entry, listed with their most common genes and DNA. The sample contains fewer than 250,000 distinct CDR3 sequences, more than 9% of them found a single time. Together, the top ten hold approximately 1.6% of the sample. This clonotype has a handful of counts. Its antigen is unknown. No much larger clone exists at a distance of one base, and base qualities are not known.

The origin of this receptor is a human donor in good health (CMV status not recorded). Some clones in this sample may be carry-over from other donors' samples. Here the chain combines TRBV5-7 and TRBJ1-1; too little of a D gene remains to name it. TRBV5-7 is marked as an open reading frame, function uncertain. The sequenced sample consisted of PBMCs. The nucleotide sequence is TGTGCCAGCAGCTGGGGTGAGATAAGAGGAACTGAAGCTTTCTTT. The resulting protein is CASSWGEIRGTEAFF.